This note documents a single T cell receptor beta chain sequence. Random hexamers primed reverse transcription of 0.5 to 1 ug RNA. The CDR3 of TCR beta was amplified by immunoSEQ multiplex PCR across 54 Vbeta and 13 Jbeta. TCRdb re-called the immunoSEQ multiplex PCR reads with MiXCR, one entry per CDR3 protein. The sample consists of approximately 130,000 distinct CDR3 sequences, around nine tenths of them appearing once. This entry comes from a study of CD8 T cells in Susac syndrome. This CDR3 has 17 amino acids. J gave up 3 bases and V 3 bases, and 9 bases lay outside the gene matches. Germline loops: CDR1 LGHNA, CDR2 YNFKEQ. TCR beta sequences were obtained from blood CD8+ and CD4+ T cells. The patients who served as multiple sclerosis controls were treatment-naive and had stable or active relapsing-remitting disease that fulfilled the revised McDonald criteria.

This chain uses TRBV4-2 with TRBJ1-2, with 11 bases that match TRBD1. The clonotype was recovered from a human donor with multiple sclerosis. The sequenced material came from CD8+ T cells from PBMCs. CDR3 in amino acids: CASSHPGTGGRDYGYTF. DNA of the CDR3: TGTGCCAGCAGCCACCCCGGGACAGGGGGACGTGACTATGGCTACACCTTC.